This entry features one TCR beta chain sequence. The data were produced by immunoSEQ multiplex PCR, yet TCRdb's version contains in-frame clones alone and is incomplete. The sample has over 200,000 clones, around 86% seen once; the top ten hold around a sixth. The data are from a study of blood T cell repertoires in COVID-19. All enrollees were roughly 18 to 100 years old and from roughly 22 US areas. Cohort assignment relied on participant-reported clinical history. Resolution of symptoms, clearance, or two negative PCRs was present in recovered Cohort 3 donors. Germline-derived CDR1 and CDR2 are SGHDT and YYEEEE. V was trimmed by 4 bases and J by 4 bases, leaving 11 bases between them. CDR3 size: 14 residues.

The clonotype originates from a man younger than 35 who had recovered from COVID-19. Sequenced: PBMCs or T cells enriched from blood (not recorded which). This chain connects TRBV5-6 to TRBJ2-2; D may be TRBD1 (6 bases). The CDR3 bases are TGTGCCAGCAGCCCAACAGGGTCCACCGGGGAGCTGTTTTTT. It is translated as CASSPTGSTGELFF.